The 26 T cell receptor beta chains reported below all come from one sample, sequenced in a study of blood T cell repertoires in COVID-19. Method: immunoSEQ multiplex PCR; TCRdb's copy keeps in-frame clones and lacks some. The table has about 200,000 clones, approximately 92% seen once. The sample was peripheral blood. The receptors stem from a man aged 45 to 65 with acute or convalescent COVID-19.

The chain couples TRBV12-3 or TRBV12-4 to TRBJ1-1; 10 nucleotides agree with TRBD1. V dropped 7 bases and J dropped 4; count of bases not matched to a gene: 3. The length of the CDR3 is 13 residues. The chain's CDR3 is CASTRTGGTEAFF. The DNA for the CDR3 is TGTGCCAGCACCCGGACAGGGGGCACTGAAGCTTTCTTT.

The chain couples TRBV7-8 to TRBJ1-4; 8 nucleotides line up with TRBD1. CDR1 is SGHVS, CDR2 FQNEAQ, per germline. V lost 5 bases to trimming and J lost 6 bases; unmatched junction nucleotides: 8. The CDR3 loop spans 15 amino acids. The CDR3 DNA reads TGTGCCAGCAGCGGCAGCAGGGGGCGGCATGAAAAACTGTTTTTT. It translates to CASSGSRGRHEKLFF.

The gene calls are TRBV27 and TRBJ2-1; 10 bases are a match to TRBD2. The CDR3 is 14 residues long. Germline V CDR1 and CDR2: MNHEY, SMNVEV (reference sequence). J gave up 2 bases and V 7 bases, and 2 bases lay outside the gene matches. Here the CDR3 DNA reads TGTGCCAGCACTAGCGGGGGCCCCTACAATGAGCAGTTCTTC. As protein: CASTSGGPYNEQFF.

In regard to this clone: Other DNA sequences from this sample encode an identical CDR3 as well. The chain recombines TRBV6-5 with TRBJ1-6; TRBD1 agrees at 9 bases. The CDR3 has 12 residues. J gave up 8 bases and V 8 bases, and 1 base lay outside the gene matches. The germline CDR1 and CDR2 sequences are MNHEY and SVGAGI. CDR3 nucleotide sequence: TGTGCCAGCCGGGACAGGGATTCACCCCTCCACTTT. Translating gives CASRDRDSPLHF.

The chain carries TRBV5-5 and TRBJ2-4, with 7 bases lining up with TRBD1. Germline V gene lookup returns CDR1 SGHKS and CDR2 YYEKEE (reference sequence). The CDR3 has 15 residues. The V gene end was trimmed by 4 bases and the J gene end by 0 bases; junction bases not matched to a gene: 4. The CDR3: CASSAEGAAKNIQYF. CDR3 DNA: TGTGCCAGCAGCGCCGAGGGGGCAGCCAAAAACATTCAGTACTTC.

The rearrangement joins TRBV7-2 to TRBJ1-2, with D perhaps matching TRBD1 (6 bases). This CDR3 has 13 amino acids. Germline CDR1 is SGHTA and CDR2 is FQGNSA. V lost 4 bases, J lost 2 bases, and 8 bases lay in between. The chain's CDR3 is CASSWGQNYGYTF. The CDR3 DNA is TGTGCCAGCAGCTGGGGACAAAACTATGGCTACACCTTC.

The rearrangement links TRBV5-1 to TRBJ2-2; possibly TRBD2 for D (6 bases). Per germline, CDR1 SGHRS and CDR2 YFSETQ. The length of the CDR3 is 14 residues. The ends were cut back, 0 bases at V and 6 bases at J, with 9 bases in the middle. This chain's CDR3 is CASSLEQRAGELFF. As DNA, the CDR3 is TGCGCCAGCAGCTTGGAACAGCGGGCCGGGGAGCTGTTTTTT.

The CDR3 DNA sequence: TGTGCCAGCAGTTTTGTGACAGGCGAACGCTACGAGCAGTACTTC. The encoded protein is CASSFVTGERYEQYF. V and J are TRBV28 and TRBJ2-7; D might be TRBD1 (6 bases). The CDR3 loop spans 15 amino acids. Deletions cut 3 bases from V and 3 bases from J, with 15 bases between. Germline CDR1 is MDHEN and CDR2 is SYDVKM.

The chain carries TRBV2 and TRBJ2-7, with a possible D match to TRBD2 (6 bases). In germline, CDR1 is SNHLY, CDR2 FYNNEI. The CDR3 covers 14 residues. Trimming removed 3 bases at V and 6 bases at J, with 15 bases between. CDR3 amino acids: CASSETGTFTEQYF. CDR3 DNA: TGTGCCAGCAGTGAGACCGGGACTTTTACCGAGCAGTACTTC.

The genes are TRBV9 and TRBJ2-3; 8 positions agree with TRBD1. The germline V gene encodes CDR1 SGDLS and CDR2 YYNGEE. Trimming removed 3 bases from V and 4 bases from J; junction bases left unmatched: 4. The CDR3 sequence is 14 residues long. This chain's CDR3 is CASSADRAADTQYF. The CDR3 DNA follows: TGTGCCAGCAGCGCGGACAGGGCAGCAGATACGCAGTATTTT.

There are a few counts of this clone. V usage is TRBV14 and J usage is TRBJ1-1; D is unclear. This CDR3 contains 13 residues. Germline V gene lookup returns CDR1 SGHDN and CDR2 FVKESK. Between the trimmed V and J ends, which lost 4 bases and 7 bases, there was a span of 13 bases. The CDR3 nucleotides read TGTGCCAGCAGCCCTTTCTCCGGTGGTGAAGCTTTCTTT. It is translated as CASSPFSGGEAFF.

V is TRBV6-6 and J is TRBJ2-7; D not resolved. This CDR3 spans 13 amino acids. V lost 2 bases to trimming and J lost 2 bases, with 7 bases between them. CDR1 is MNHNY, CDR2 SVGAGI, per germline (reference sequence). CDR3 residues: CASSYGRTYEQYF. In DNA form, the CDR3 reads TGTGCCAGCAGTTACGGCAGAACCTACGAGCAGTACTTC.

This chain links TRBV10-3 with TRBJ1-2, with a tentative D call TRBD1 (5 bases). V lost 3 bases and J 8 bases, leaving 7 bases between the germline ends. The CDR3 covers 11 residues. Germline V lookup: CDR1 ENHRY, CDR2 SYGVKD. CDR3 in amino acids: CAISEWGGYTF. The CDR3 DNA is TGTGCCATCAGTGAATGGGGCGGCTACACCTTC.

This clone was seen a single time. This rearrangement joins TRBV13 to TRBJ2-5, with TRBD1 matching 11 bases. CDR1 and CDR2 from the germline V gene are PRHDT and FYEKMQ (reference sequence). V gave up 5 bases and J gave up 4 bases; unmatched junction bases: 9. This CDR3 contains 16 residues. The CDR3 DNA reads as TGTGCCAGCAGCCCCCTCTCCGGGACAGGGGGAGAGACCCAGTACTTC. Protein sequence: CASSPLSGTGGETQYF.

This chain connects TRBV19 to TRBJ1-4, with a weak D call TRBD1 (6 bases). This CDR3 is 14 amino acids long. V was shortened by 7 bases and J by 4 bases, with 13 bases between the two germline ends. Germline CDR1 and CDR2: LNHDA and SQIVND (reference sequence). The CDR3 DNA follows: TGTGCCAGTATGAGGACAGCCAATAATGAAAAACTGTTTTTT. It encodes CASMRTANNEKLFF. Supplemented by reference TRBV19 and TRBJ1-4, the full variable domain reads DGGITQSPKYLFRKEGQNVTLSCEQNLNHDAMYWYRQDPGQGLRLIYYSQIVNDFQKGDIAEGYSVSREKKESFPLTVTSAQKNPTAFYLCASMRTANNEKLFFGSGTQLSVL.

The V call is TRBV2, the J call TRBJ2-7, with 7 bases that match TRBD2. Germline CDR1 and CDR2: SNHLY and FYNNEI. The CDR3 totals 14 residues. With 9 bases clipped from V and 2 bases from J, the junction kept 10 bases outside the gene matches. The CDR3 DNA reads as TGTGCCAGTAATCCCGCGGGAGTAGCCTACGAGCAGTACTTC. Its translation is CASNPAGVAYEQYF.

The J gene is TRBJ1-2, the V gene TRBV28; a possible D gene is TRBD1 (5 bases). Per germline, CDR1 MDHEN and CDR2 SYDVKM. Trimming removed 5 bases at V and 5 bases at J, with 12 bases between. The CDR3 is made up of 13 amino acids. CDR3 amino acids: CASSNSGGYGYTF. The CDR3 nucleotides are TGTGCCAGCAGTAATTCGGGGGGGTATGGCTACACCTTC.

This sequence joins TRBV10-1 and TRBJ2-7, with 12 bases fitting TRBD1. With V trimmed by 7 bases and J by 3 bases, 10 bases remained unmatched. Per the germline V gene, CDR1 is WNHNN and CDR2 is SYGVQD (reference sequence). The CDR3 has 16 residues. The CDR3 nucleotides read TGCGCCAGCACCAAAGGGACAGGGGGCGATCTCTACGAGCAGTACGTC. It codes for CASTKGTGGDLYEQYV.

The chain carries TRBV10-3 and TRBJ2-2; 10 bases align to TRBD1. Germline trimming cut 5 bases from V and 7 bases from J; bases unmatched to any gene: 4. The germline gives CDR1 ENHRY, CDR2 SYGVKD. There are 14 residues in the CDR3. CDR3 DNA sequence: TGTGCCATCAGTCCGGGACAGGGGATCGGGGAGCTGTTTTTT. Translated, it gives CAISPGQGIGELFF.

This chain links TRBV7-9 with TRBJ2-1; 8 bases are a match to TRBD2. J was trimmed by 4 bases and V by 4 bases; bases with no gene match: 9. The CDR3 has 16 residues. CDR1 is SEHNR and CDR2 is FQNEAQ in the germline V gene (reference sequence). The CDR3 DNA sequence: TGTGCCAGCAGCTCGAACGCGGCGGGGGGATACAATGAGCAGTTCTTC. This translates into CASSSNAAGGYNEQFF.

DNA for the CDR3: TGCGCCAGCAGTCCCACCCGCCAACTAGCGGGGAACCAAGAGACCCAGTACTTC. Translating gives CASSPTRQLAGNQETQYF. The genes are TRBV23-1 and TRBJ2-5, with TRBD2 matching over 10 bases. TRBV23-1 belongs to the ORF category, with a function that is uncertain. The V and J ends lost 4 bases and 0 bases, in that order; junction bases with no gene match: 11. This CDR3 has 18 amino acids.

The chain couples TRBV11-2 to TRBJ1-1; D possibly corresponds to TRBD1 (5 bases). Germline V lookup: CDR1 SGHAT, CDR2 FQNNGV. Trimming removed 5 bases from V and 0 bases from J, with 16 bases in between. The CDR3 runs 16 residues. DNA for the CDR3: TGTGCCAGCAGCCACCCGAGGGGAGGAATGAACACTGAAGCTTTCTTT. Amino acids: CASSHPRGGMNTEAFF.

The V call is TRBV18, the J call TRBJ2-1; the match to TRBD1 covers 7 bases. Trimming took 1 base from V and 4 from J; bases not matched to a gene: 4. Germline V gene sequence: CDR1 KGHSH, CDR2 LQKENI. There are 15 residues in the CDR3. The CDR3 region is CASSPRTGEYNEQFF. The CDR3 DNA reads as TGTGCCAGCTCACCACGAACAGGGGAGTACAATGAGCAGTTCTTC.

The chain recombines TRBV3-1 (or the pseudogene TRBV3-2) with TRBJ1-5, with no clear D. There are 14 residues in the CDR3. The germline V and J ends were trimmed by 6 bases and 3 bases, with 12 bases remaining between them. Germline CDR1 and CDR2: LGHDT and YNNKEL (reference sequence). CDR3 loop: CASSITVVNQPQHF. In DNA, the CDR3 is TGTGCCAGCAGTATAACAGTAGTCAATCAGCCCCAGCATTTT.

The rearrangement links TRBV19 to TRBJ1-1, with D possibly being TRBD1 (6 bases). The CDR3 has 15 residues. V lost 10 bases to trimming and J lost 0 bases, with 18 bases between them. In germline, CDR1 is LNHDA, CDR2 SQIVND (reference sequence). The CDR3 DNA reads as TGTGCCACGAGGGGGGGTTTAGAGGTGAACACTGAAGCTTTCTTT. Its translation is CATRGGLEVNTEAFF.

Written as DNA, the CDR3 is TGTGCCAGCAGCTTAGCCCAGGGTAGAGATAATTCACCCCTCCACTTT. Protein: CASSLAQGRDNSPLHF. This chain uses TRBV7-9 with TRBJ1-6; D is perhaps TRBD1 (5 bases). V was pared by 0 bases and J by 5 bases, with 11 bases between. CDR1 is SEHNR and CDR2 is FQNEAQ in the germline V gene (reference sequence). CDR3 length equals 16 residues. The full variable domain, completed using reference TRBV7-9 and TRBJ1-6, is DTGVSQNPRHKITKRGQNVTFRCDPISEHNRLYWYRQTLGQGPEFLTYFQNEAQLEKSRLLSDRFSAERPKGSFSTLEIQRTEQGDSAMYLCASSLAQGRDNSPLHFGNGTRLTVT.